Only one count was recorded for the clone carrying this TCR beta chain. TCRB transcripts that were expressed got sequenced, as all of the isolated RNA had been reverse transcribed. Clones were read by immunoSEQ multiplex PCR, and TCRdb kept only the in-frame ones, dropping some. The table lists fewer than 650,000 clones, 15% to 17% of them singletons. Per the germline V gene, CDR1 is MNHEY and CDR2 is SMNVEV (reference sequence). The J segment lost 1 base and the V segment lost 3 bases, leaving 14 bases of the junction unmatched. This CDR3 has 20 amino acids. This specimen comes from a study of beta chain features in type 1 diabetes.

Material for sequencing was naive CD4+ T cells from blood. The rearrangement joins TRBV27 to TRBJ1-5; 11 positions match TRBD1. This receptor was taken from a man between 18 and 29 years old in good health. CDR3 residues: CASSFVDRTGGAESNQPQHF. CDR3 sequence (DNA): TGTGCCAGCAGTTTTGTTGATAGGACAGGGGGCGCGGAGAGCAATCAGCCCCAGCATTTT.